This entry lists 19 T cell receptor beta chains sequenced from one sample in a study of graft-versus-host responses after intestinal transplantation listed by TCRdb under 2021. The time point label of this sample denotes: cells obtained before transplantation from donor or recipient. Libraries were built with the immunoSEQ multiplex PCR assay. TCRdb re-hosts the immuneACCESS table, in-frame sequences only. Its copies lack some clones; in the studies checked, an unresolved V gene accounts for under half of them, and the cause for the rest is not known. The sample table holds roughly 51,000 clones, of which roughly 90% were seen once. The ten biggest clones cover 0.62% of the sample. Their cognate antigens are unknown. This sample comprised unstimulated CD4+ T cells sorted from spleen or lymph node cells, obtained before transplant. These TCRs come from a human donor who was the organ donor for an intestinal transplant.

The chain links TRBV5-1 to TRBJ2-2, with TRBD2 as a possible D gene (7 bases). Trimming shortened V by 7 bases and J by 4 bases, and 14 bases separated the two germline ends. From germline, CDR1 is SGHRS and CDR2 YFSETQ. The CDR3 runs to 14 residues. The CDR3 DNA is TGCGCCAGCCGGGGGGCAGGGGTCACCGGGGAGCTGTTTTTT. Its translation is CASRGAGVTGELFF.

This sequence joins TRBV28 and TRBJ1-5; D is unresolved. CDR3 size: 14 residues. Trimming took 2 bases from V and 7 from J, leaving 12 bases between them. In germline, CDR1 is MDHEN, CDR2 SYDVKM. In DNA, the CDR3 is TGTGCCAGCAGTTTACTCAGTCTGGAGCAGCCCCAGCATTTT. Translating gives CASSLLSLEQPQHF.

J is TRBJ1-5 and V is TRBV19; 7 positions match TRBD1. Trimming cost V 6 bases and J 1 base; bases outside gene matches: 3. This CDR3 is 14 amino acids long. Germline V CDR1 and CDR2: LNHDA, SQIVND (reference sequence). The CDR3 DNA reads TGTGCCAGTAGCCCGGGACAGAGCAATCAGCCCCAGCATTTT. Protein: CASSPGQSNQPQHF.

V gene TRBV6-5 combines with J gene TRBJ1-5; D not resolved. The germline V gene encodes CDR1 MNHEY and CDR2 SVGAGI. V dropped 5 bases and J dropped 4 bases, with 15 bases sitting between them. The CDR3 totals 15 residues. The CDR3 spells CASSTTLGANQPQHF. The CDR3 coding sequence is TGTGCCAGCAGTACTACCCTAGGAGCTAATCAGCCCCAGCATTTT.

The rearrangement links TRBV28 to TRBJ1-5; 11 bases fit TRBD1. The CDR3 sequence is 15 residues long. Germline V lookup: CDR1 MDHEN, CDR2 SYDVKM. Trimming cost V 8 bases and J 4 bases; bases outside gene matches: 7. CDR3 in DNA: TGTGCCAGCTCCGGCGGGACAGGGGGGAATCAGCCCCAGCATTTT. Translated: CASSGGTGGNQPQHF.

The CDR3 spells CASSAGLSSTGANVLTF. In DNA form, the CDR3 reads TGTGCCAGCAGCGCGGGACTCAGCTCTACTGGGGCCAACGTCCTGACTTTC. The chain is built from TRBV7-2 and TRBJ2-6; D perhaps matches TRBD2 (6 bases). This CDR3 comprises 17 residues. Per the germline V gene, CDR1 is SGHTA and CDR2 is FQGNSA. Trimming took 5 bases from V and 2 from J, leaving 16 bases between them.

This chain links TRBV28 with TRBJ1-1, with unresolved D. The CDR3 sequence is 10 residues long. Germline loops: CDR1 MDHEN, CDR2 SYDVKM. V shed 8 bases and J shed 5 bases, with 6 bases lying between them. The CDR3 region has the DNA TGTGCCAGCGGGAGGACTGAAGCTTTCTTT. It codes for CASGRTEAFF.

The V call is TRBV5-4, the J call TRBJ2-3, with 8 bases that match TRBD2. Losses at the gene ends were 2 bases for V and 4 bases for J; bases not matched to a gene: 15. The CDR3 has 18 amino acids. Germline lookup yields CDR1 SGHNT and CDR2 YYREEE (reference sequence). The CDR3 spells CASSFGVEWREEADTQYF. The CDR3 bases are TGTGCCAGCAGCTTCGGCGTAGAGTGGCGGGAGGAAGCAGATACGCAGTATTTT.

The J gene is TRBJ2-7, the V gene TRBV4-1, with TRBD1 matching 9 bases. The CDR3 covers 16 residues. The V gene end was trimmed by 1 base and the J gene end by 0 bases; junction bases not matched to a gene: 4. Germline CDR1 and CDR2: MGHRA and YSYEKL. CDR3 in amino acids: CASSQGWGQGSYEQYF. CDR3 bases: TGCGCCAGCAGCCAAGGTTGGGGACAGGGCTCCTACGAGCAGTACTTC.

The chain uses TRBV29-1 and TRBJ1-1; D may be TRBD1 (5 bases). CDR1 is SQVTM, CDR2 ANQGSEA, per germline. V was cut by 7 bases and J by 1 base, with 16 bases left in between. The CDR3 is made up of 14 amino acids. CDR3 amino acids: CSASGGSPNTEAFF. CDR3 coding DNA: TGCAGCGCCTCGGGGGGGTCGCCGAACACTGAAGCTTTCTTT.

The gene calls are TRBV5-5 and TRBJ2-5, with TRBD2 matching over 7 bases. The CDR3 runs to 17 residues. With 0 bases clipped from V and 4 bases from J, the junction kept 12 bases outside the gene matches. Germline loops: CDR1 SGHKS, CDR2 YYEKEE (reference sequence). This CDR3 reads CASSLGYRRERGETQYF. CDR3 nucleotide sequence: TGTGCCAGCAGCTTGGGGTATCGGCGGGAGAGAGGAGAGACCCAGTACTTC.

The chain couples TRBV5-4 to TRBJ2-7; the D is unclear. Trimming cost V 5 bases and J 1 base, with 13 bases left between them. The CDR3 covers 14 residues. Germline CDR1 SGHNT, CDR2 YYREEE (reference sequence). CDR3 coding DNA: TGTGCCAGCAGGCGCGACGGAGCATCCTACGAGCAGTACTTC. It yields the protein CASRRDGASYEQYF.

V usage is TRBV4-2 and J usage is TRBJ2-1, with TRBD2 matching 7 bases. CDR3 length: 14 residues. V was pared by 3 bases and J by 8 bases, with 7 bases of the junction left unmatched. Germline V gives CDR1 LGHNA, CDR2 YNFKEQ. In DNA, the CDR3 is TGTGCCAGCAGCCAGGGCGGGAGTGGATATGAGCAGTTCTTC. This translates into CASSQGGSGYEQFF.

This chain connects TRBV4-3 to TRBJ2-5; D gene unclear. The V gene lost 0 bases and the J gene lost 4 bases, with 12 bases spanning the gap. Germline V gives CDR1 LGHNA, CDR2 YSLEER. The CDR3 consists of 15 residues. The CDR3 reads CASSQDTAGGETQYF. CDR3 bases: TGCGCCAGCAGCCAAGATACGGCAGGTGGAGAGACCCAGTACTTC.

The chain uses TRBV2 and TRBJ1-1, with D possibly TRBD1 on 5 matching bases. This CDR3 is built from 15 residues. Trimming pared 1 base from V and 0 bases from J, leaving 9 bases between. Per germline, CDR1 SNHLY and CDR2 FYNNEI. The CDR3 DNA reads TGTGCCAGCAGTGAAGTGGGACTCATGAACACTGAAGCTTTCTTT. Encoded protein: CASSEVGLMNTEAFF.

The chain carries TRBV6-5 and TRBJ2-1; 10 bases are shared with TRBD1. The germline gives CDR1 MNHEY, CDR2 SVGAGI. The CDR3 loop spans 15 amino acids. Trimming took 6 bases from V and 8 from J; bases not matched to a gene: 10. CDR3 in amino acids: CASSHIRTGGDEQFF. The CDR3 bases are TGTGCCAGCAGCCATATAAGGACAGGGGGTGATGAGCAGTTCTTC.

This clone occurred once. The rearrangement uses TRBV12-5 and TRBJ2-7; 8 bases are shared with TRBD1. Germline CDR1 is LGHNT and CDR2 is FRNRAP. The junction had 2 bases not matched to a gene; V was cut back by 0 bases and J by 4 bases. The CDR3 runs 14 residues. The CDR3 spells CASGLVRTGYEQYF. The DNA of the CDR3 is TGTGCTAGTGGTTTGGTACGGACAGGGTACGAGCAGTACTTC.

The chain employs TRBV30 and TRBJ2-2; 8 bases line up with TRBD1. The CDR3 consists of 14 residues. The germline V gene encodes CDR1 GTSNPN and CDR2 SVGIG (reference sequence). Trimming took 3 bases from V and 5 from J; bases not matched to a gene: 5. The CDR3 sequence is CAWRDRVVTGELFF. In DNA, the CDR3 is TGTGCCTGGAGGGACAGGGTCGTAACCGGGGAGCTGTTTTTT.

The chain recombines TRBV19 with TRBJ2-5; 13 bases map to TRBD2. There are 16 residues in the CDR3. V trimming: 4 bases; J trimming: 5 bases; junction bases outside the gene matches: 7. Germline V gene data show CDR1 as LNHDA and CDR2 as SQIVND (reference sequence). The CDR3 loop is CASSKTGTSGMETQYF. The DNA of the CDR3 is TGTGCCAGTAGTAAAACCGGGACTAGCGGGATGGAGACCCAGTACTTC.